The 25 T cell receptor beta chains presented below share a single source sample, sequenced in a study of a mutant IDH1 vaccine in newly diagnosed glioma (dated by TCRdb to about 2021). The antigens for these receptors are not known. The library came from the immunoSEQ multiplex PCR assay. TCRdb limited this immuneACCESS table to in-frame rearrangements with V and J called. A share of clones is missing; checked studies link under half to unresolved V genes, and the rest is unexplained. The sample records 60,000 to 65,000 clones, roughly 76% of which are singletons. Of the sample, around 5% falls within the top ten clones. The sample's time point label, in plain terms: week 35, safety follow-up. Each vaccine dose, consisting of 300 ug of a 20-mer mutant IDH1 peptide in Montanide, was administered subcutaneously with topical imiquimod. The source was PBMCs, collected from a glioma patient whose treatment included an IDH1 peptide vaccine. The receptors here all came from a man aged 35 to 55 with glioma.

The genes are TRBV9 and TRBJ1-1; TRBD1 agrees at 8 bases. CDR1 SGDLS and CDR2 YYNGEE come from the germline V gene. Losses at the gene ends were 3 bases for V and 0 bases for J; bases not matched to a gene: 4. The length of the CDR3 is 15 residues. Here the CDR3 DNA reads TGTGCCAGCAGCGGGGAGACAGGGGTGAACACTGAAGCTTTCTTT. Its translation is CASSGETGVNTEAFF.

The chain recombines TRBV7-2 with TRBJ2-2; D not resolved. CDR3 length: 12 amino acids. The V gene lost 4 bases and the J gene lost 6 bases, with 6 bases spanning the gap. The germline gives CDR1 SGHTA, CDR2 FQGNSA. The CDR3 coding sequence is TGTGCCAGCAGCTCAAGGGCCGGGGAGCTGTTTTTT. The encoded protein is CASSSRAGELFF.

The genes are TRBV10-3 and TRBJ1-2; no clear D. Germline values: CDR1 ENHRY, CDR2 SYGVKD. The CDR3 has 11 residues. Trimming shortened V by 5 bases and J by 3 bases, and 4 bases separated the two germline ends. The CDR3 here is CAISQDYGYTF. CDR3 coding DNA: TGTGCCATCAGTCAGGACTATGGCTACACCTTC.

This chain connects TRBV2 to TRBJ1-5; D unresolved. Trimming shortened V by 8 bases and J by 4 bases, and 12 bases separated the two germline ends. The germline gives CDR1 SNHLY, CDR2 FYNNEI. The length of the CDR3 is 13 residues. The CDR3 nucleotides read TGTGCCAGCTCGGGAGGAGGTAATCAGCCCCAGCATTTT. Protein: CASSGGGNQPQHF.

The J gene is TRBJ2-4, the V gene TRBV19, with TRBD1 matching over 8 bases. The V gene's germline CDR1 is LNHDA and CDR2 SQIVND (reference sequence). V lost 4 bases to trimming and J lost 6 bases; unmatched junction nucleotides: 8. The CDR3 sequence is 15 residues long. CDR3 nucleotides: TGTGCCAGTAGTACCCCGACAGGGGCAGGAAACATTCAGTACTTC. Translating it yields CASSTPTGAGNIQYF.

The chain uses TRBV7-2 and TRBJ2-1; TRBD2 agrees at 8 bases. The V and J ends lost 2 bases and 6 bases, in that order; junction bases with no gene match: 6. Looked up from germline, CDR1 is SGHTA and CDR2 is FQGNSA. The CDR3 runs 15 residues. In DNA, the CDR3 is TGTGCCAGCAGCTTACCCTCGGGGGGGCGCAATGAGCAGTTCTTC. Its translation: CASSLPSGGRNEQFF. Together with reference TRBV7-2 and TRBJ2-1, the CDR3 gives the full variable domain: GAGVSQSPSNKVTEKGKDVELRCDPISGHTALYWYRQSLGQGLEFLIYFQGNSAPDKSGLPSDRFSAERTGGSVSTLTIQRTQQEDSAVYLCASSLPSGGRNEQFFGPGTRLTVL.

V gene TRBV29-1 combines with J gene TRBJ2-5; 7 bases are shared with TRBD1. There are 13 residues in the CDR3. The V segment lost 4 bases and the J segment 5 bases; nucleotides outside the gene matches: 7. Germline loops: CDR1 SQVTM, CDR2 ANQGSEA. The CDR3 nucleotides read TGCAGCGTTGGGGGGACAGCCTGGGAGACCCAGTACTTC. This sequence encodes CSVGGTAWETQYF.

V and J are TRBV5-4 and TRBJ1-3; no firm D call. Per germline, CDR1 SGHNT and CDR2 YYREEE (reference sequence). The CDR3 sequence is 14 residues long. Deletions cut 4 bases from V and 0 bases from J, with 8 bases between. The CDR3 region has the DNA TGTGCCAGCAGCCTCAGTGGCTCTGGAAACACCATATATTTT. Amino acid sequence: CASSLSGSGNTIYF.

The V call is TRBV2, the J call TRBJ2-3; no clear D. The CDR3 has 11 residues. V was clipped by 6 bases and J by 2 bases, with 3 bases between them. Germline V gene data show CDR1 as SNHLY and CDR2 as FYNNEI. As DNA, the CDR3 is TGTGCCAGCAGCCTCACAGATACGCAGTATTTT. Translation gives CASSLTDTQYF.

V gene TRBV11-2 combines with J gene TRBJ2-1, with D perhaps TRBD1 (7 bases). Germline CDR1 SGHAT, CDR2 FQNNGV. This CDR3 region has 18 residues. The V and J ends lost 4 bases and 5 bases respectively, with 24 bases between them. The CDR3 sequence is CASSSTSPKIRGDNEQFF. CDR3 DNA: TGTGCCAGCAGCTCGACTTCACCGAAAATCAGGGGGGACAATGAGCAGTTCTTC.

This clone was recorded a few times. This chain uses TRBV15 with TRBJ1-1, with 8 bases lining up with TRBD1. Germline values: CDR1 LNHNV, CDR2 YYDKDF (reference sequence). J lost 8 bases, V lost 5 bases, and 10 bases had no gene match. The CDR3 is made up of 14 amino acids. The CDR3 nucleotides read TGTGCCACCAGCGGACAGGGTGGTACTGTGGAAGCTTTCTTT. It translates to CATSGQGGTVEAFF.

This clone came up once. The rearrangement links TRBV6-6 to TRBJ1-2; TRBD1 might be the D (5 bases). CDR3 length: 15 amino acids. Germline values: CDR1 MNHNY, CDR2 SVGAGI (reference sequence). Trimming pared 7 bases from V and 6 bases from J, leaving 21 bases between. The CDR3 DNA reads TGTGCCAGCATACACTACGGGGCCCGGGAGGATGGCTACACCTTC. The encoded protein is CASIHYGAREDGYTF.

The chain links TRBV19 to TRBJ2-5; D uncertain. The germline V and J ends were trimmed by 4 bases and 5 bases, with 11 bases remaining between them. Germline V gene data show CDR1 as LNHDA and CDR2 as SQIVND (reference sequence). CDR3 length: 13 amino acids. The CDR3 loop is CASSTTVGETQYF. CDR3 in DNA: TGTGCCAGTAGTACGACGGTTGGGGAGACCCAGTACTTC.

The rearrangement uses TRBV7-8 and TRBJ1-6, with D hard to call. Germline CDR1 reads SGHVS; CDR2 reads FQNEAQ. This CDR3 contains 12 residues. Between the trimmed V and J ends, which lost 3 bases and 9 bases, there was a span of 6 bases. The CDR3 DNA is TGTGCCAGCAGCTTGTCTGGTTCACCCCTCCACTTT. It codes for CASSLSGSPLHF.

Comment on this clone: Other DNA sequences in this sample translate to the same CDR3. This rearrangement joins TRBV18 to TRBJ1-1; perhaps TRBD1 as D (5 bases). V shed 4 bases and J shed 1 base, with 7 bases lying between them. The length of the CDR3 is 13 residues. Per the germline V gene, CDR1 is KGHSH and CDR2 is LQKENI. The CDR3: CASSLQGNTEAFF. The CDR3 coding sequence is TGTGCCAGCTCACTCCAGGGGAACACTGAAGCTTTCTTT.

The J gene is TRBJ2-7, the V gene TRBV11-2; no reliable D call. V was clipped by 0 bases and J by 1 base, with 4 bases between them. This CDR3 is 13 amino acids long. Germline loops: CDR1 SGHAT, CDR2 FQNNGV. The CDR3 reads CASSLDGSYEQYF. CDR3 bases: TGTGCCAGCAGCTTAGATGGGTCCTACGAGCAGTACTTC.

This clone was observed a single time. The chain links TRBV5-4 to TRBJ2-7, with TRBD2 identical over 7 bases. The V gene's germline CDR1 is SGHNT and CDR2 YYREEE (reference sequence). The J segment lost 0 bases and the V segment lost 4 bases, leaving 4 bases of the junction unmatched. This CDR3 comprises 14 residues. CDR3 DNA: TGTGCCAGCAGCCCGGGACTACCCTCCTACGAGCAGTACTTC. It yields the protein CASSPGLPSYEQYF.

The gene calls are TRBV6-5 and TRBJ2-5, with 9 bases that match TRBD2. The DNA end lines up better with TRBJ2-7; the J call may be wrong. Germline CDR1 reads MNHEY; CDR2 reads SVGAGI. This CDR3 has 15 amino acids. The CDR3 sequence is CASSYSAAGGNEQYF. The CDR3 DNA is TGTGCCAGCAGTTACTCCGCAGCGGGAGGAAACGAGCAGTACTTC.

The V call is TRBV2, the J call TRBJ1-1; D gene uncertain. The CDR3 sequence is 13 residues long. CDR1 and CDR2 (germline): SNHLY, FYNNEI. V shed 3 bases and J shed 3 bases, with 8 bases lying between them. DNA for the CDR3: TGTGCCAGCAGTGATCGGTCCTACACTGAAGCTTTCTTT. It codes for CASSDRSYTEAFF.

As concerns this clone: A read error may account for a junction end that differs from germline. The genes are TRBV7-7 and TRBJ2-5, with 9 positions matching TRBD1. The CDR3 covers 13 residues. The germline CDR1 and CDR2 sequences are SSHAT and FNYEAQ (reference sequence). The CDR3 DNA reads TGTGCTAGCAGCTTGGACAGGGGCGAGACCCAGTACTTC. Its protein product is CASSLDRGETQYF.

The chain has TRBV19 and TRBJ2-7, with D perhaps matching TRBD1 or TRBD2 (5 bases each). Trimming removed 5 bases at V and 0 bases at J, with 14 bases between. This CDR3 spans 15 amino acids. The germline gives CDR1 LNHDA, CDR2 SQIVND (reference sequence). This CDR3 reads CASSPRGHSSYEQYF. The CDR3 nucleotides are TGTGCCAGTAGTCCCCGGGGCCATAGCTCCTACGAGCAGTACTTC.

The chain employs TRBV10-3 and TRBJ2-3; D remains unclear. This CDR3 has 16 amino acids. Between the trimmed V and J ends, which lost 0 bases and 0 bases, there was a span of 10 bases. Germline V gene sequence: CDR1 ENHRY, CDR2 SYGVKD. The CDR3 sequence is CAISESWPSSTDTQYF. The CDR3 region has the DNA TGTGCCATCAGTGAGTCGTGGCCCTCTAGCACAGATACGCAGTATTTT.

This sequence joins TRBV11-2 and TRBJ2-7; 8 bases are shared with TRBD1. After removal of 4 bases from V and 3 bases from J, the junction contained 5 bases not matched to a gene. CDR3 length: 14 residues. Germline CDR1 and CDR2: SGHAT and FQNNGV. Here the CDR3 reads CASSSRTGSYEQYF. CDR3 sequence (DNA): TGTGCCAGCAGCTCCCGGACAGGGAGCTACGAGCAGTACTTC.

The rearrangement links TRBV5-1 to TRBJ2-5, with D perhaps TRBD1 or TRBD2 (5 bases each). This CDR3 comprises 13 residues. The germline CDR1 and CDR2 sequences are SGHRS and YFSETQ. V shed 7 bases and J shed 5 bases, with 15 bases lying between them. The CDR3 sequence: CASRRDQAETQYF. DNA of the CDR3: TGCGCCAGCCGTCGGGACCAAGCGGAGACCCAGTACTTC.

The gene calls are TRBV6-5 and TRBJ1-5, with 8 bases matching TRBD1. The CDR3 runs to 15 residues. The junction had 5 bases not matched to a gene; V was cut back by 6 bases and J by 1 base. The germline V gene encodes CDR1 MNHEY and CDR2 SVGAGI. The CDR3 sequence is CASSPRTGSNQPQHF. The CDR3, as DNA: TGTGCCAGCAGCCCGCGGACAGGGAGCAATCAGCCCCAGCATTTT.